This T cell receptor beta chain comes out of a study of cytomegalovirus exposure and HLA in healthy donors. Study-level points and caveats: Associated with HLA alleles at 0.05 false discovery rate in a later analysis were 16,951 TCR beta sequences.

This clone was observed once. Its antigen remains unknown. The PCR made use of 60 Vbeta and 13 Jbeta primers. Original analysis: The authors later counted roughly 77 million unique TCR beta chains, roughly 11 million of them shared. Sequencing used immunoSEQ multiplex PCR; TCRdb keeps in-frame clones, though not all of them. The V and J calls and clone size were taken over from that table, and D and trimming were inferred from the DNA. The data show 150,000 or so clones, just under 80% seen once. V dropped 5 bases and J dropped 5 bases, with 15 bases sitting between them. The CDR3 loop spans 15 amino acids. The germline V gene encodes CDR1 SEHNR and CDR2 FQNEAQ (reference sequence).

The V call is TRBV7-9, the J call TRBJ1-4; perhaps TRBD1 as D (5 bases). This sequence originates from a woman in her forties or fifties in good health and CMV-seropositive. The sequencing input was PBMCs. Here the CDR3 DNA reads TGTGCCAGCAGCGCCCAGGGAGGGGAGAATGAAAAACTGTTTTTT. Amino acid sequence: CASSAQGGENEKLFF.